The next 17 T cell receptor beta chains were all read from a single sample in a study of T-cell memory formation after mild COVID-19. TCRdb reanalysed the 5' RACE reads using MiXCR and keeps one entry per CDR3 protein. This sample yields under 110,000 distinct CDR3 sequences, of which 17% are seen a single time; 25% to 30% belongs to the top ten. The specimen sequenced was PBMCs or a T cell subset sorted from them (not recorded which). Receptors were obtained from an adult woman who had mild COVID-19 (a few samples of this study predate the infection). Cell type and time point are not known.

CDR3 DNA sequence: TGCGCCAGCACCTCTGGACTGTCAAGAGATACGCAGTATTTT. It encodes CASTSGLSRDTQYF. The rearrangement uses TRBV5-1 and TRBJ2-3; a possible D gene is TRBD2 (5 bases). With 6 bases removed from V and 5 bases from J, the gap between germline ends came to 16 bases. CDR1 and CDR2 (germline): SGHRS, YFSETQ. This CDR3 contains 14 residues. Supplemented by reference TRBV5-1 and TRBJ2-3, the full variable domain reads KAGVTQTPRYLIKTRGQQVTLSCSPISGHRSVSWYQQTPGQGLQFLFEYFSETQRNKGNFPGRFSGRQFSNSRSEMNVSTLELGDSALYLCASTSGLSRDTQYFGPGTRLTVL.

The gene calls are TRBV3-1 and TRBJ2-7, with D possibly being TRBD2 (5 bases). Germline V gives CDR1 LGHDT, CDR2 YNNKEL (reference sequence). Deletions cut 0 bases from V and 7 bases from J, with 13 bases between. The CDR3 extends over 14 amino acids. CDR3 sequence: CASSQEDWVGEQYF. The CDR3, as DNA: TGTGCCAGCAGCCAAGAGGACTGGGTCGGAGAGCAGTACTTC.

This clonotype was counted between two and nine times. The V gene is TRBV6-2 or TRBV6-3, the J gene TRBJ2-7, with D possibly being TRBD2 (5 bases). The CDR3 is 15 amino acids. Germline V lookup: CDR1 MNHEY, CDR2 SVGEGT. The V and J ends lost 7 bases and 0 bases respectively, with 16 bases between them. The CDR3 is CASTNPAVFSYEQYF. In DNA, the CDR3 is TGTGCCAGCACCAACCCAGCGGTTTTCTCCTACGAGCAGTACTTC.

This clonotype was found a few times. The chain uses TRBV7-6 and TRBJ2-7, with 7 bases lining up with TRBD1. V lost 1 base, J lost 6 bases, and 3 bases stayed unmatched. CDR3 length equals 13 residues. Germline V gives CDR1 SGHVS, CDR2 FNYEAQ. The DNA of the CDR3 is TGTGCCAGCAGCTTAGGAGCAGGGGGCGAGCAGTACTTC. The encoded protein is CASSLGAGGEQYF. The full variable domain, rest sourced from reference TRBV7-6 and TRBJ2-7, is GAGVSQSPRYKVTKRGQDVALRCDPISGHVSLYWYRQALGQGPEFLTYFNYEAQQDKSGLPNDRFSAERPEGSISTLTIQRTEQRDSAMYRCASSLGAGGEQYFGPGTRLTVT.

The chain links TRBV7-8 to TRBJ2-6, with D tentatively TRBD1 or TRBD2 (6 bases each). CDR1 and CDR2 from the germline V gene are SGHVS and FQNEAQ. The CDR3 totals 17 residues. Trimming shortened V by 2 bases and J by 0 bases, and 11 bases separated the two germline ends. DNA for the CDR3: TGTGCCAGCAGCTTAACGGGGGCCCACTCTGGGGCCAACGTCCTGACTTTC. This translates into CASSLTGAHSGANVLTF.

The chain combines TRBV20-1 with TRBJ2-3, with TRBD2 as a possible D gene (5 bases). Looked up from germline, CDR1 is DFQATT and CDR2 is SNEGSKA (reference sequence). This CDR3 contains 12 residues. V lost 6 bases to trimming and J lost 0 bases, with 7 bases between them. The CDR3 sequence: CSAWTSTDTQYF. DNA for the CDR3: TGCAGTGCGTGGACTAGCACAGATACGCAGTATTTT.

This clonotype was counted between two and nine times. The genes are TRBV5-1 and TRBJ2-3, with 7 positions matching TRBD1. V gave up 3 bases and J gave up 1 base; unmatched junction bases: 2. This CDR3 region has 14 residues. The V gene's germline CDR1 is SGHRS and CDR2 YFSETQ. CDR3 protein: CASSSGQGTDTQYF. The DNA of the CDR3 is TGCGCCAGCAGCTCCGGACAGGGCACAGATACGCAGTATTTT.

This clonotype was counted a few times. This chain joins TRBV6-6 and TRBJ2-3; D is unresolved. The V end was cut by 3 bases, the J end by 0 bases, with 7 bases between. From germline, CDR1 is MNHNY and CDR2 SVGAGI (reference sequence). The CDR3 has 14 residues. CDR3 residues: CASSYGRSTDTQYF. The CDR3 bases are TGTGCCAGCAGTTATGGACGCAGCACAGATACGCAGTATTTT.

This clonotype was seen more than once but under ten times. J is TRBJ2-1 and V is TRBV24-1; 8 bases are shared with TRBD1. This CDR3 comprises 13 residues. CDR1 is KGHDR and CDR2 is SFDVKD in the germline V gene. The V gene end was trimmed by 9 bases and the J gene end by 10 bases; junction bases not matched to a gene: 10. CDR3 bases: TGTGCCACCGGGGGCCAGGGGGCAGGGGAGCAGTTCTTC. Translated, it gives CATGGQGAGEQFF.

This clonotype was counted a few times. The chain is built from TRBV6-5 and TRBJ1-5, with D maybe TRBD1 (5 bases). The CDR3 covers 15 residues. Germline V gene sequence: CDR1 MNHEY, CDR2 SVGAGI. V was pared by 6 bases and J by 1 base, with 13 bases between. CDR3 sequence reads: CASRELYRSNQPQHF. The CDR3 DNA is TGTGCCAGCAGGGAATTATACAGGAGCAATCAGCCCCAGCATTTT.

This clonotype was found a few times. The CDR3 reads CASTRQGSNTEAFF. CDR3 sequence (DNA): TGTGCCAGCACTCGACAGGGTTCGAACACTGAAGCTTTCTTT. The rearrangement uses TRBV5-5 and TRBJ1-1; 7 positions match TRBD1. The germline V gene has CDR1 SGHKS and CDR2 YYEKEE (reference sequence). The trim removed 6 bases at V and 1 base at J, leaving 6 bases unmatched. This CDR3 is 14 amino acids long.

This clonotype was seen only a few times. The chain has TRBV19 and TRBJ1-5; D is perhaps TRBD1 (6 bases). This CDR3 contains 14 residues. V was shortened by 4 bases and J by 6 bases, with 13 bases between the two germline ends. Looked up from germline, CDR1 is LNHDA and CDR2 is SQIVND (reference sequence). CDR3 bases: TGTGCCAGTAGTAGTACAGGGTCAGGTCAGCCCCAGCATTTT. Its translation: CASSSTGSGQPQHF.

The chain is built from TRBV5-8 and TRBJ1-5; D remains unclear. Germline loops: CDR1 SGHTS, CDR2 YDEGEE. Trimming removed 0 bases from V and 7 bases from J, with 5 bases in between. The CDR3 covers 12 residues. CDR3 DNA sequence: TGTGCCAGCAGCTTGGTATCACAGCCCCAGCATTTT. This sequence encodes CASSLVSQPQHF.

This chain joins TRBV30 and TRBJ1-5, with TRBD1 matching 8 bases. Germline CDR1 is GTSNPN and CDR2 is SVGIG (reference sequence). V gave up 3 bases and J gave up 6 bases; unmatched junction bases: 7. The CDR3 length is 14 residues. DNA of the CDR3: TGTGCCTGGAGCGCCGGGACAGGTAGTCAGCCCCAGCATTTT. Protein sequence: CAWSAGTGSQPQHF.

The V call is TRBV10-3, the J call TRBJ2-1; D might be TRBD1 (7 bases). This CDR3 region has 14 residues. The germline V gene has CDR1 ENHRY and CDR2 SYGVKD. The V end was cut by 5 bases, the J end by 4 bases, with 12 bases between. Here the CDR3 reads CAISSGGSYNEQFF. CDR3 nucleotide sequence: TGTGCCATCAGTTCAGGGGGGTCGTACAATGAGCAGTTCTTC.

The chain couples TRBV5-1 to TRBJ2-4; D not certain. CDR1 SGHRS and CDR2 YFSETQ come from the germline V gene. The CDR3 runs 14 residues. V was trimmed by 4 bases and J by 3 bases, leaving 11 bases between them. The CDR3 nucleotides read TGCGCCAGCAGCCCGCCCTCGGACAAAAACATTCAGTACTTC. Its translation is CASSPPSDKNIQYF.

The chain links TRBV12-3 or TRBV12-4 to TRBJ2-6; D may be TRBD1 (6 bases). V lost 3 bases, J lost 3 bases, and 18 bases lay in between. The length of the CDR3 is 18 residues. The CDR3 loop is CASSFSTGKEGGANVLTF. The CDR3 bases are TGTGCCAGCAGTTTTAGTACAGGGAAGGAAGGTGGGGCCAACGTCCTGACTTTC.